The following is a T cell receptor (beta chain) sequence with its context. Which antigen it targets is not known. Base qualities were left out, and no much larger clone turns up one base away. TCRbeta CDR3 regions were amplified from genomic DNA by means of the immunoSEQ Assay, a bias-controlled multiplex PCR. The paper's processing steps were these. The number of nucleated cells in each sample was estimated by amplification of reference gene primers within the assay. Sequence reads were collapsed and filtered to measure the absolute abundance of every unique TCRbeta CDR3 rearrangement. Productive Simpson clonality was computed per sample as the square root of Simpson's diversity index over productive rearrangements. Not all clones reach the TCRdb copy of this immuneACCESS table, which keeps in-frame sequences only. Checked studies attribute under half of the gap to unresolved V genes and leave the rest unexplained. The V and J calls and clone size are taken from that table; D and trimming were inferred from the DNA. The sample records approximately 100,000 clones, approximately 90% of which are singletons. About 1% of the sample rests with the top ten.

The data were obtained in a study of blood T cell repertoires in COVID-19 (dated by TCRdb to about 2020). The study in broad terms: The collaborator samples originated in the United States, Italy and Spain and spanned the acute and convalescent phases of COVID-19. The prospective study material was composed of cDNA or gDNA derived from T cells, B-cell-depleted T cells, or PBMCs. The dataset comprised deeply sampled blood TCRbeta repertoires from subjects exposed to, actively infected with, or recovered from COVID-19. The repertoires were released in a freely available public database meant as a resource for research on the immune response to SARS-CoV-2. Samples were obtained from the ongoing ImmuneRACE study (first 160 participants) and from 1,254 subjects provided by 6 global collaborators. Nearly every sample came with metadata listing a de-identified subject ID, COVID-19 status, age in years and sex. Where available, HLA class I and class II types were taken from metadata supplied by the sample provider and were not determined by assay-based typing.

What the research found in general, with its limitations: The quantity of clinical and demographic metadata differed by source and by participant and was supplied without curation.

Based on the germline V gene, the CDR1 and CDR2 sequences are MNHNS and SASEGT. From cysteine to phenylalanine, the CDR3 is 15 amino acids long. CDR3 DNA only is kept here, 45 bases in frame from base 1. Here V drops 1 base and J drops 9 bases, and the junction holds 7 bases not matched to any gene. Collaborating institutions collected whole blood in K2EDTA tubes following their own protocols. Collaborator samples were shipped for TCRbeta analysis as frozen whole blood, isolated PBMCs, or DNA extracted from either sample type. This sequence originates from a human donor in a cohort sampled during active COVID-19. The rearranged segments are TRBV6-1 and TRBJ1-1; 11 bases in between match TRBD1. Sequenced input: peripheral blood. The CDR3 loop reads CASSEGRDRGIKAFF. The bases read TGTGCCAGCAGTGAAGGGCGGGACAGGGGGATTAAAGCTTTCTTT.